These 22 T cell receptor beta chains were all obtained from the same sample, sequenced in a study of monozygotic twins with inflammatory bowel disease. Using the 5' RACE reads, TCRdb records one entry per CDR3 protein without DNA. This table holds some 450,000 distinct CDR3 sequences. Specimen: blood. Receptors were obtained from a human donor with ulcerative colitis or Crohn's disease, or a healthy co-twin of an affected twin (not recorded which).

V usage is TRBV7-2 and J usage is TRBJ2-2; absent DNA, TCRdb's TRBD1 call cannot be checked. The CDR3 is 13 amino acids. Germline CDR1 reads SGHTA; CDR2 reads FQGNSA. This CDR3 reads CASSVNRAGELFF.

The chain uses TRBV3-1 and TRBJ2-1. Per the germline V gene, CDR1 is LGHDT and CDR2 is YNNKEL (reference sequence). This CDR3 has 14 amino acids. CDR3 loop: CASSQALAYNEQFF.

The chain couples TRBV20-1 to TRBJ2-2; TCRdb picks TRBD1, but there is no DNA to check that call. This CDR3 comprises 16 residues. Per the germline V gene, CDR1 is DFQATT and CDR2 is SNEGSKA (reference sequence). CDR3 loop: CSARDFGRGYTGELFF.

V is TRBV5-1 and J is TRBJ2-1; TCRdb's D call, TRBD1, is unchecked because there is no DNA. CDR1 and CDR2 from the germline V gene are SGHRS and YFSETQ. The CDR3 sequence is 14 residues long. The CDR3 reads CASSFNPGDNEQFF.

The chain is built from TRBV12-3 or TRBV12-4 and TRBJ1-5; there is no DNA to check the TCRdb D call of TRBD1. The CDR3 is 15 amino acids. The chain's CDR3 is CASSLIGTINQPQHF.

Here the CDR3 reads CASSRQGESGNTIYF. The chain combines TRBV4-1 with TRBJ1-3. CDR3 length equals 15 residues. CDR1 is MGHRA, CDR2 YSYEKL, per germline.

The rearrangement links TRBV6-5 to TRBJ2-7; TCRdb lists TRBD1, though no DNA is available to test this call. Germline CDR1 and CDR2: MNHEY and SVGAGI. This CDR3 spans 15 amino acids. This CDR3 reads CASSYARGPPYEQYF.

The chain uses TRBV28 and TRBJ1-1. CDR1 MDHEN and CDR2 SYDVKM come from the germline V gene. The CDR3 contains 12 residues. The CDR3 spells CASSAAWTEAFF. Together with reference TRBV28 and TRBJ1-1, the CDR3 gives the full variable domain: DVKVTQSSRYLVKRTGEKVFLECVQDMDHENMFWYRQDPGLGLRLIYFSYDVKMKEKGDIPEGYSVSREKKERFSLILESASTNQTSMYLCASSAAWTEAFFGQGTRLTVV.

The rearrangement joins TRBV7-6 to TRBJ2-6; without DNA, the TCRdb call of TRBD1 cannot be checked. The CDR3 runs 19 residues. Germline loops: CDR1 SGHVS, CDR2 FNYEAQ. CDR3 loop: CASSLADRGFTSGANVLTF.

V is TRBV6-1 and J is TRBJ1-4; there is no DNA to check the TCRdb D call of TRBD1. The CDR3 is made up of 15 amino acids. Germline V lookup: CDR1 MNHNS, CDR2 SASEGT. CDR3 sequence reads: CASRGQIPEIEKLFF.

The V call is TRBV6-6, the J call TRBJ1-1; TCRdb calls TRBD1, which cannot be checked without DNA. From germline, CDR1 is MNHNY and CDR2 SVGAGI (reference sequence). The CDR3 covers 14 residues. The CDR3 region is CAGRTGEGNTEAFF.

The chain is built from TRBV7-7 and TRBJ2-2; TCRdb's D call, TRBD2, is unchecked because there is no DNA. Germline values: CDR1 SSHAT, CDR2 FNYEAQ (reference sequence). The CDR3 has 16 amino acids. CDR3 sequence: CASSLGKIMGAGELFF.

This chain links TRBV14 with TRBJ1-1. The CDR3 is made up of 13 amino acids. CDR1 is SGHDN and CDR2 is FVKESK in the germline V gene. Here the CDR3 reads CASSKQVNTEAFF.

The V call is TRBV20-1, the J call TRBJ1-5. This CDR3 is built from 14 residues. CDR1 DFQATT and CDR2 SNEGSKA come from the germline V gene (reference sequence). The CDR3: CSARAYGKMEPQHF.

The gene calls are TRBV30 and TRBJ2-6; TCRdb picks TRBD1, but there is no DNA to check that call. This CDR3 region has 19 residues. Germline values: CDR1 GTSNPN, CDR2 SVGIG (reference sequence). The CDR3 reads CAWKGIGTGQSSGANVLTF.

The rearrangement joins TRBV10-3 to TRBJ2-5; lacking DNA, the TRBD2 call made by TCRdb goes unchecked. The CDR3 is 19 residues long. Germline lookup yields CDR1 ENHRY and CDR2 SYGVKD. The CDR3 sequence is CAISGPSGSSRRIQETQYF.

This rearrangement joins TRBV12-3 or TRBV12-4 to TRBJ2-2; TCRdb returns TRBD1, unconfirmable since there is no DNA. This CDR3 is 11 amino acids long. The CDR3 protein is CASTLAGELFF.

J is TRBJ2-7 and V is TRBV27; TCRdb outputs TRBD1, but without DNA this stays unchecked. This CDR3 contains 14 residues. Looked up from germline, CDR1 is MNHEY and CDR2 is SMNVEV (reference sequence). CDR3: CASSLQGVSYEQYF.

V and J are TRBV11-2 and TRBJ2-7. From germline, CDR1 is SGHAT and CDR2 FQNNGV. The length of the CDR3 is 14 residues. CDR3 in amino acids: CASSLAVTRYEQYF.

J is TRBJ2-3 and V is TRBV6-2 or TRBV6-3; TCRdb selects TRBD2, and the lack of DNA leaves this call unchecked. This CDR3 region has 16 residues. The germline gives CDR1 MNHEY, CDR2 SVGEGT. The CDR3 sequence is CASSYWRAGRTDTQYF.

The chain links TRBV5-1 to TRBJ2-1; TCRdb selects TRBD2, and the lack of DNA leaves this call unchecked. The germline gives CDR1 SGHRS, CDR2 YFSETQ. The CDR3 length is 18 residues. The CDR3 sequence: CASSAGLAVNGPGNEQFF.

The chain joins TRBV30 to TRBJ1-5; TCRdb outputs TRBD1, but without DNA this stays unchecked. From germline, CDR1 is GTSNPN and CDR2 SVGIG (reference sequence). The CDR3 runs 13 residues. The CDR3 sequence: CAWSRDSNQPQHF.